The T cell receptor beta chain under discussion was sequenced for a study of shared clonotypes between healthy human individuals. Study-wide context: Each donor's CD8 memory used one plate, CD8 naive two, each CD4 subset three.

Unmatched junction bases numbered 4, after V lost 3 bases and J lost 3 bases. This CDR3 region has 14 residues. The germline V gene has CDR1 SGDLS and CDR2 YYNGEE. Positively selected for CCR7, the CD45RO-negative cells used as naive CD8 cells excluded terminally differentiated effector memory CD45RA+ cells. Several immunoSEQ 96-well plates shared each subset's DNA, each plate a replicate. Sequencing was performed with immunoSEQ multiplex PCR; in TCRdb, only in-frame clones are kept and a portion is missing. The sample contains hundreds of thousands of clones, approximately 92% of which appear only once. Comment on this clone: Other DNA sequences in this specimen translate into the identical CDR3.

The origin of this receptor is a man under 40 in good health. What was sequenced was naive CD8+ T cells sorted from blood. The rearrangement joins TRBV9 to TRBJ2-7; 9 bases are shared with TRBD1. CDR3 in DNA: TGTGCCAGCAGCGCGACAGGGGGGGACTACGAGCAGTACTTC. Protein: CASSATGGDYEQYF.